This TCR beta chain was identified during a study of cytomegalovirus exposure and HLA in healthy donors. Study-wide context: HLA-typed donors were the source of some 85 million unique TCRs, which an early data release held. Findings of the study overall: Sequencing likely generated an artifact that appeared as a cluster of highly shared sequence variants. Investigators reported about 160 TCR beta chains as tied to cytomegalovirus. Data from an earlier analysis indicated that most TCR beta V segments were productive either about 87% or about 30% of the time.

This CDR3 is built from 14 residues. Germline V lookup: CDR1 SNHLY, CDR2 FYNNEI. Deletions cut 6 bases from V and 10 bases from J, with 16 bases between. Regarding this clone: Its antigen is undetermined.

Amplification used 60 Vbeta primers and 13 Jbeta primers. TCRdb keeps only in-frame clones here, not all; method: immunoSEQ multiplex PCR. Among 150,000 to 200,000 clones, roughly 80% were seen once, and the ten largest hold over 2%. Material for sequencing was PBMCs. J is TRBJ1-6 and V is TRBV2, with D uncertain. The clonotype was recovered from a female donor in good health and CMV-seronegative. CDR3 residues: CASRRGPSGSPLHF. CDR3 coding DNA: TGTGCCAGCAGGCGGGGTCCCTCTGGATCACCCCTCCACTTT. Together with reference TRBV2 and TRBJ1-6, the CDR3 gives the full variable domain: EPEVTQTPSHQVTQMGQEVILRCVPISNHLYFYWYRQILGQKVEFLVSFYNNEISEKSEIFDDQFSVERPDGSNFTLKIRSTKLEDSAMYFCASRRGPSGSPLHFGNGTRLTVT.